One sample yielded the 30 T cell receptor beta chains listed below, sequenced in a study of shared clonotypes between healthy human individuals. The naive CD8 subset, CD45RO-negative cells positively selected for CCR7, excluded terminally differentiated effector memory CD45RA+ cells. Here immunoSEQ multiplex PCR was the method, and the copy in TCRdb shows in-frame clones only, minus some. The sample carries around 2,100,000 clones, approximately 94% recorded once. Sequencing input: naive CD8+ T cells sorted from blood. These receptors were taken from a man aged 18-30 years in good health.

This chain joins TRBV28 and TRBJ2-7; unclear D gene. Germline V gene data show CDR1 as MDHEN and CDR2 as SYDVKM. The length of the CDR3 is 14 residues. V lost 3 bases to trimming and J lost 2 bases, with 11 bases between them. The CDR3 protein is CASSFWQAAYEQYF. The CDR3 DNA reads as TGTGCCAGCAGTTTTTGGCAGGCCGCCTACGAGCAGTACTTC.

The chain couples TRBV7-6 to TRBJ2-1; maybe TRBD2 (5 bases). There are 15 residues in the CDR3. Germline V gene sequence: CDR1 SGHVS, CDR2 FNYEAQ. Trimming left V 5 bases short and J 4 bases short, with 15 bases between. CDR3 region: CASSPLRGTYNEQFF. CDR3 DNA: TGTGCCAGCAGCCCCCTCCGGGGTACGTACAATGAGCAGTTCTTC.

The chain has TRBV11-2 and TRBJ1-1, with a tentative D call TRBD1 (5 bases). From germline, CDR1 is SGHAT and CDR2 FQNNGV. This CDR3 has 15 amino acids. V was cut by 1 base and J by 0 bases, with 9 bases left in between. The CDR3 region has the DNA TGTGCCAGCAGCTTAGCAGGGAGCATGAACACTGAAGCTTTCTTT. Translating it yields CASSLAGSMNTEAFF. The full variable domain, its missing parts supplied by reference TRBV11-2 and TRBJ1-1, is EAGVAQSPRYKIIEKRQSVAFWCNPISGHATLYWYQQILGQGPKLLIQFQNNGVVDDSQLPKDRFSAERLKGVDSTLKIQPAKLEDSAVYLCASSLAGSMNTEAFFGQGTRLTVV.

J is TRBJ1-2 and V is TRBV5-8; unclear D gene. This CDR3 is built from 15 residues. V was trimmed by 2 bases and J by 2 bases, leaving 13 bases between them. Looked up from germline, CDR1 is SGHTS and CDR2 is YDEGEE. CDR3 sequence reads: CASSFGGLPNYGYTF. Here the CDR3 DNA reads TGTGCCAGCAGCTTCGGTGGTCTTCCCAACTATGGCTACACCTTC. Based on the CDR3 plus reference TRBV5-8 and TRBJ1-2, the full variable domain is EAGVTQSPTHLIKTRGQQATLRCSPISGHTSVYWYQQALGLGLQFLLWYDEGEERNRGNFPPRFSGRQFPNYSSELNVNALELEDSALYLCASSFGGLPNYGYTFGSGTRLTVV.

This clone was counted once. The chain is built from TRBV27 and TRBJ2-2; TRBD1 aligns across 7 bases. J gave up 5 bases and V 7 bases, and 13 bases lay outside the gene matches. CDR3 length: 16 residues. CDR1 and CDR2 (germline): MNHEY, SMNVEV (reference sequence). CDR3 loop: CASTTARGRGTGELFF. The DNA of the CDR3 is TGTGCCAGCACCACGGCGAGGGGGCGCGGGACCGGGGAGCTGTTTTTT.

V is TRBV5-6 and J is TRBJ2-1; TRBD1 agrees at 11 bases. Looked up from germline, CDR1 is SGHDT and CDR2 is YYEEEE. The CDR3 sequence is 16 residues long. The V segment lost 3 bases and the J segment 9 bases; nucleotides outside the gene matches: 11. DNA for the CDR3: TGTGCCAGCAGCTCTTCTGAGGACAGGGGGCGCCGTGAGCAGTTCTTC. It specifies CASSSSEDRGRREQFF.

CDR3 loop: CASSMDGPNQPQHF. CDR3 bases: TGTGCCAGCAGCATGGACGGGCCGAATCAGCCCCAGCATTTT. The chain is built from TRBV5-4 and TRBJ1-5; D gene uncertain. Per the germline V gene, CDR1 is SGHNT and CDR2 is YYREEE (reference sequence). Between the trimmed V and J ends, which lost 4 bases and 4 bases, there was a span of 12 bases. The CDR3 contains 14 residues.

Remarks on this clone: The sample holds other DNA sequences that translate to the same CDR3. The chain has TRBV30 and TRBJ1-1; 7 bases map to TRBD1. From germline, CDR1 is GTSNPN and CDR2 SVGIG (reference sequence). Losses at the gene ends were 3 bases for V and 5 bases for J; bases not matched to a gene: 6. This CDR3 is built from 13 residues. The CDR3 region is CAWSRQGGTEAFF. In nucleotides, the CDR3 is TGTGCCTGGAGCCGACAGGGTGGGACTGAAGCTTTCTTT.

This chain joins TRBV4-1 and TRBJ2-1, with 15 bases fitting TRBD2. There are 20 residues in the CDR3. Germline V gives CDR1 MGHRA, CDR2 YSYEKL. J gave up 7 bases and V 3 bases, and 16 bases lay outside the gene matches. CDR3 sequence: CASSQRSGTSGGMSVNEQFF. Written as DNA, the CDR3 is TGCGCCAGCAGCCAGCGCTCCGGGACTAGCGGGGGGATGAGTGTAAATGAGCAGTTCTTC.

This clone was detected only a few times. The J gene is TRBJ1-5, the V gene TRBV4-1; no reliable D call. The CDR3 totals 14 residues. The germline V and J ends were trimmed by 0 bases and 5 bases, with 8 bases remaining between them. Germline V gives CDR1 MGHRA, CDR2 YSYEKL. The CDR3 reads CASSQELIDQPQHF. The CDR3, as DNA: TGCGCCAGCAGCCAAGAACTTATTGATCAGCCCCAGCATTTT.

Remarks on this clone: This sample includes further DNA sequences coding for the same CDR3. The chain uses TRBV19 and TRBJ1-1, with D tentatively TRBD1 (6 bases). V lost 1 base to trimming and J lost 0 bases, with 9 bases between them. The length of the CDR3 is 15 residues. CDR1 LNHDA and CDR2 SQIVND come from the germline V gene (reference sequence). CDR3 region: CASSIAGGLNTEAFF. CDR3 sequence (DNA): TGTGCCAGTAGTATAGCCGGGGGCCTGAACACTGAAGCTTTCTTT.

The chain recombines TRBV15 with TRBJ2-7, with 8 bases that match TRBD2. The CDR3 has 15 amino acids. The junction had 7 bases not matched to a gene; V was cut back by 0 bases and J by 6 bases. Germline CDR1 and CDR2: LNHNV and YYDKDF (reference sequence). The CDR3 spells CATSREAGLASEQYF. The CDR3, as DNA: TGTGCCACCAGCAGAGAAGCCGGACTAGCTAGCGAGCAGTACTTC.

The genes are TRBV7-2 and TRBJ2-7; 9 bases match TRBD2. CDR1 and CDR2 (germline): SGHTA, FQGNSA. Trimming removed 0 bases from V and 0 bases from J; junction bases left unmatched: 6. CDR3 length: 17 amino acids. As DNA, the CDR3 is TGTGCCAGCAGCTTAGCGCCGGTAGCGGGAGACTCCTACGAGCAGTACTTC. As protein: CASSLAPVAGDSYEQYF.

The rearrangement links TRBV4-3 to TRBJ1-4; tentatively, D is TRBD1 (5 bases). V lost 0 bases to trimming and J lost 3 bases, with 11 bases between them. This CDR3 comprises 16 residues. Germline loops: CDR1 LGHNA, CDR2 YSLEER. The chain's CDR3 is CASSQDTTASNEKLFF. For the CDR3, the DNA is TGCGCCAGCAGCCAAGATACGACAGCTTCTAATGAAAAACTGTTTTTT.

The chain carries TRBV11-2 and TRBJ1-6; D unresolved. The CDR3 length is 19 residues. Germline values: CDR1 SGHAT, CDR2 FQNNGV. The V gene lost 5 bases and the J gene lost 0 bases, with 20 bases spanning the gap. The CDR3 region has the DNA TGTGCCAGCAGCCCGCTTCGGGCCCTAGAGAGCTCCTATAATTCACCCCTCCACTTT. Translating gives CASSPLRALESSYNSPLHF.

The chain has TRBV7-9 and TRBJ2-3; TRBD2 aligns across 12 bases. The CDR3 is 17 residues long. V lost 2 bases to trimming and J lost 4 bases; unmatched junction nucleotides: 7. From germline, CDR1 is SEHNR and CDR2 FQNEAQ (reference sequence). CDR3 in amino acids: CASSLPRLAGESDTQYF. The CDR3 coding sequence is TGTGCCAGCAGCTTACCTCGACTAGCGGGGGAATCAGATACGCAGTATTTT.

This chain connects TRBV9 to TRBJ1-2; no reliable D call. V was trimmed by 7 bases and J by 5 bases, leaving 12 bases between them. The CDR3 is 12 residues long. Per germline, CDR1 SGDLS and CDR2 YYNGEE. The CDR3 coding sequence is TGTGCCAGCTCCAACCTTGGGTATGGCTACACCTTC. Its translation: CASSNLGYGYTF.

This clone was seen once. This chain uses TRBV6-1 with TRBJ2-5; perhaps TRBD2 as D (6 bases). Trimming left V 10 bases short and J 5 bases short, with 11 bases between. The germline V gene encodes CDR1 MNHNS and CDR2 SASEGT. The CDR3 length is 11 residues. CDR3: CATGGFETQYF. CDR3 DNA sequence: TGTGCCACCGGGGGTTTTGAGACCCAGTACTTC.

The chain joins TRBV11-2 to TRBJ2-7; 7 nucleotides line up with TRBD1. From germline, CDR1 is SGHAT and CDR2 FQNNGV. This CDR3 has 12 amino acids. The junction had 10 bases not matched to a gene; V was cut back by 5 bases and J by 12 bases. The CDR3 DNA follows: TGTGCCAGCAGCCTAAGACAGGGCGACGTGTACTTC. Protein product: CASSLRQGDVYF.

The chain has TRBV6-5 and TRBJ2-7; D gene unclear. The V and J ends lost 0 bases and 4 bases respectively, with 7 bases between them. CDR1 is MNHEY and CDR2 is SVGAGI in the germline V gene. This CDR3 has 13 residues. The CDR3 spells CASSYSSLYEQYF. CDR3 in DNA: TGTGCCAGCAGTTACTCGAGTCTGTACGAGCAGTACTTC.

With regard to this clone: At the DNA level, this CDR3 is encoded by other sequences in the same sample as well. The V gene is TRBV11-3, the J gene TRBJ2-7, with D possibly being TRBD1 (6 bases). V was pared by 1 base and J by 3 bases, with 7 bases between. From germline, CDR1 is SGHNT and CDR2 YENEEA. CDR3 length: 13 residues. The CDR3 loop is CASSLGTDYEQYF. For the CDR3, the DNA is TGTGCCAGCAGCTTAGGGACAGACTACGAGCAGTACTTC.

The V and J genes are TRBV5-1 and TRBJ2-1, with D tentatively TRBD1 or TRBD2 (5 bases each). V was pared by 3 bases and J by 6 bases, with 16 bases between. CDR3 length equals 15 residues. Germline assignment: CDR1 SGHRS and CDR2 YFSETQ. The CDR3 DNA sequence: TGCGCCAGCAGCTGGGACCCGTCGTTGGGCAATGAGCAGTTCTTC. Amino acid sequence: CASSWDPSLGNEQFF.

The V gene is TRBV9, the J gene TRBJ2-3; D gene unclear. Germline loops: CDR1 SGDLS, CDR2 YYNGEE. The V end lost 7 bases, the J end lost 6 bases, and 18 bases lay between the germline ends. The CDR3 runs to 14 residues. The CDR3 is CASGYTPGTDTQYF. Written as DNA, the CDR3 is TGTGCCAGCGGATACACCCCGGGTACCGATACGCAGTATTTT.

The chain has TRBV7-9 and TRBJ2-5; D remains unclear. Germline V CDR1 and CDR2: SEHNR, FQNEAQ (reference sequence). CDR3 size: 13 residues. The V gene lost 4 bases and the J gene lost 2 bases, with 8 bases spanning the gap. The CDR3 DNA reads TGTGCCAGCAGCTCCCGAGTGCAAGAGACCCAGTACTTC. It is translated as CASSSRVQETQYF.

The chain uses TRBV7-9 and TRBJ2-2; 7 bases are a match to TRBD2. The CDR3 has 13 residues. V shed 6 bases and J 8 bases; nucleotides not matched to a gene: 6. The germline V gene has CDR1 SEHNR and CDR2 FQNEAQ (reference sequence). CDR3 sequence: CASSSRTRGELFF. The CDR3 DNA follows: TGTGCCAGCAGTTCACGGACTAGGGGGGAGCTGTTTTTT.

The rearrangement uses TRBV27 and TRBJ2-1; tentative D call: TRBD1 (6 bases). The CDR3 spans 14 residues. Trimming left V 3 bases short and J 8 bases short, with 14 bases between. CDR1 and CDR2 (germline): MNHEY, SMNVEV (reference sequence). CDR3: CASSFGPKGDEQFF. The CDR3 DNA follows: TGTGCCAGCAGTTTCGGGCCTAAGGGGGATGAGCAGTTCTTC.

The table lists this clone with a count of one. This chain joins TRBV11-2 and TRBJ2-5, with TRBD2 as a possible D gene (7 bases). CDR3 length: 16 residues. Germline values: CDR1 SGHAT, CDR2 FQNNGV. V lost 6 bases to trimming and J lost 1 base, with 18 bases between them. The CDR3 spells CASRRPGGGVQETQYF. CDR3 sequence (DNA): TGTGCCAGCAGAAGACCGGGCGGGGGCGTCCAAGAGACCCAGTACTTC.

A note on this clone: This sample also contains other DNA sequences that code for the same CDR3. This chain connects TRBV27 to TRBJ2-7; the match to TRBD1 covers 8 bases. V shed 0 bases, J shed 3 bases, and the junction held 7 bases outside the gene matches. Germline V gene data show CDR1 as MNHEY and CDR2 as SMNVEV (reference sequence). CDR3 length equals 16 residues. CDR3 nucleotide sequence: TGTGCCAGCAGTTTATCCCCCGGGACAGGTGACTACGAGCAGTACTTC. It codes for CASSLSPGTGDYEQYF.

J is TRBJ1-3 and V is TRBV4-3, with D unclear. CDR1 is LGHNA and CDR2 is YSLEER in the germline V gene. The CDR3 length is 15 residues. Trimming removed 4 bases at V and 2 bases at J, with 12 bases between. The CDR3 nucleotides are TGCGCCAGCAGCCCCCTTGAGGGAACTGGAAACACCATATATTTT. This codes for CASSPLEGTGNTIYF.

The rearrangement uses TRBV4-3 and TRBJ2-1; 9 bases map to TRBD2. Germline-derived CDR1 and CDR2 are LGHNA and YSLEER. J lost 5 bases, V lost 0 bases, and 5 bases had no gene match. This CDR3 has 16 amino acids. The CDR3 protein is CASSQDGGRGNNEQFF. The CDR3 DNA follows: TGCGCCAGCAGCCAAGACGGCGGGAGGGGAAACAATGAGCAGTTCTTC.